This T cell receptor beta chain was identified in a study of blood T cell repertoires in COVID-19. About the study: From the United States, Italy and Spain came samples of acute and convalescent COVID-19. PBMCs, B-cell-depleted T cells, or T cells were the source of the cDNA or gDNA that made up the material.

In the source study's methods: Nucleated cell number was recorded as an estimate derived from reference gene primer amplification. Generated by immunoSEQ multiplex PCR, the TCRdb table keeps only in-frame clones and is missing some. That table furnishes V, J and clone size, whereas the DNA furnished D and trimming. Among 180,000 or so clones listed, approximately 80% were seen once. Germline-derived CDR1 and CDR2 are MNHEY and SMNVEV (reference sequence). The CDR3 sequence is 13 residues long. The V gene lost 6 bases and the J gene lost 0 bases, with 6 bases spanning the gap. Of note for this clone: This same CDR3 is encoded by further DNA sequences in the sample.

The sample taken for sequencing was peripheral blood. This receptor was obtained from a human donor with acute or convalescent COVID-19. The donor label of this sample is uncertain. The chain is built from TRBV27 and TRBJ1-3; D ambiguous. The DNA of the CDR3 is TGTGCCAGCAGCTTCAGCTCTGGAAACACCATATATTTT. Translating it yields CASSFSSGNTIYF.